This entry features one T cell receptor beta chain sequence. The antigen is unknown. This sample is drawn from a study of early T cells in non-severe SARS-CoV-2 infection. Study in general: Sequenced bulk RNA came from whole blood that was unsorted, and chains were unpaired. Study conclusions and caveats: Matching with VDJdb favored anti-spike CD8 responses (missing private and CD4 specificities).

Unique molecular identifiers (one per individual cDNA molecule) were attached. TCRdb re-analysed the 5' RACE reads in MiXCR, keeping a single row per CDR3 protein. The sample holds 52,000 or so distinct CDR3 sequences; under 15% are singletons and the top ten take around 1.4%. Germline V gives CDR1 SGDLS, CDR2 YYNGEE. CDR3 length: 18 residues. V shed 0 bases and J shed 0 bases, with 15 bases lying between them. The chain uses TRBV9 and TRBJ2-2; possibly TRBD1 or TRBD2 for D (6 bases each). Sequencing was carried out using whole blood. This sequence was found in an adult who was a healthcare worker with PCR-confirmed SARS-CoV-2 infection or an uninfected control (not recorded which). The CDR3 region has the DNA TGTGCCAGCAGCGTAGGCGGGACAAGCCCCGCGAACACCGGGGAGCTGTTTTTT. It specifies CASSVGGTSPANTGELFF.